Below are 9 T cell receptor beta chains sequenced from a single sample in a study of blood T cell repertoires in COVID-19. Assay used: immunoSEQ multiplex PCR; TCRdb lists only in-frame clones, some missing. The repertoire holds some 120,000 clones, approximately 85% seen once, with approximately 6.6% in the top ten. The sequencing input was peripheral blood. Source of these receptors: a man older than 75 with active or convalescent COVID-19.

This clone was observed a handful of times. The rearrangement links TRBV5-1 to TRBJ2-7; D not resolved. The V end lost 4 bases, the J end lost 4 bases, and 15 bases lay between the germline ends. The CDR3 covers 14 residues. Germline V gene data show CDR1 as SGHRS and CDR2 as YFSETQ. CDR3 sequence (DNA): TGCGCCAGCAGCCCGGATAGCCCCGTATACGAGCAGTACTTC. The encoded protein is CASSPDSPVYEQYF.

This clone was seen more than once but under ten times. The chain carries TRBV15 and TRBJ1-5; D ambiguous. CDR1 is LNHNV, CDR2 YYDKDF, per germline (reference sequence). The CDR3 spans 13 residues. The V end lost 0 bases, the J end lost 15 bases, and 15 bases lay between the germline ends. CDR3 residues: CATSREFITERHF. Written as DNA, the CDR3 is TGTGCCACCAGCAGAGAATTTATTACAGAGAGGCATTTT.

The genes are TRBV7-2 and TRBJ2-1, with 10 bases lining up with TRBD2. Looked up from germline, CDR1 is SGHTA and CDR2 is FQGNSA. The CDR3 spans 17 residues. V shed 5 bases and J 6 bases; nucleotides not matched to a gene: 13. As DNA, the CDR3 is TGTGCCAGCAGCCCGCGGCGGTCAAGCGGGGGGGCCAATGAGCAGTTCTTC. It encodes CASSPRRSSGGANEQFF.

The J gene is TRBJ2-3, the V gene TRBV7-9; a weak D match, TRBD2 (5 bases). V dropped 5 bases and J dropped 0 bases, with 9 bases sitting between them. Per the germline V gene, CDR1 is SEHNR and CDR2 is FQNEAQ (reference sequence). CDR3 length equals 14 residues. The CDR3 bases are TGTGCCAGCAGCCCGGGGATTAGCACAGATACGCAGTATTTT. Protein product: CASSPGISTDTQYF.

The J gene is TRBJ2-6, the V gene TRBV27, with D possibly matching TRBD2 (7 bases). Germline V gene lookup returns CDR1 MNHEY and CDR2 SMNVEV (reference sequence). V lost 2 bases and J lost 3, with 11 bases in between. CDR3 size: 16 residues. The CDR3 DNA reads TGTGCCAGCAGTTTACGGGGGGCGGGTGGGGCCAACGTCCTGACTTTC. Its translation is CASSLRGAGGANVLTF. Based on the CDR3 plus reference TRBV27 and TRBJ2-6, the full variable domain is EAQVTQNPRYLITVTGKKLTVTCSQNMNHEYMSWYRQDPGLGLRQIYYSMNVEVTDKGDVPEGYKVSRKEKRNFPLILESPSPNQTSLYFCASSLRGAGGANVLTFGAGSRLTVL.

The chain joins TRBV5-1 to TRBJ2-2; D is unresolved. This CDR3 is 17 amino acids long. The V end lost 3 bases, the J end lost 1 base, and 16 bases lay between the germline ends. Germline V gene data show CDR1 as SGHRS and CDR2 as YFSETQ. The DNA for the CDR3 is TGCGCCAGCAGCTGGGCCCTGGGCGTGGGGAACACCGGGGAGCTGTTTTTT. Translating it yields CASSWALGVGNTGELFF.

The J gene is TRBJ2-2, the V gene TRBV12-5, with 7 positions matching TRBD1. V shed 1 base, J shed 1 base, and the junction held 0 bases outside the gene matches. Germline CDR1 and CDR2: LGHNT and FRNRAP. CDR3 length: 15 residues. The CDR3 protein is CASGLGQGNTGELFF. The CDR3 nucleotides are TGTGCTAGTGGTTTGGGACAGGGGAACACCGGGGAGCTGTTTTTT. Looking up the rest from reference TRBV12-5 and TRBJ2-2 gives the full variable domain: DARVTQTPRHKVTEMGQEVTMRCQPILGHNTVFWYRQTMMQGLELLAYFRNRAPLDDSGMPKDRFSAEMPDATLATLKIQPSEPRDSAVYFCASGLGQGNTGELFFGEGSRLTVL.

A few counts support this clone. The chain couples TRBV20-1 to TRBJ2-4; TRBD2 agrees at 12 bases. CDR3 length: 20 residues. The germline V gene encodes CDR1 DFQATT and CDR2 SNEGSKA (reference sequence). V trimming: 3 bases; J trimming: 0 bases; junction bases outside the gene matches: 15. DNA for the CDR3: TGCAGTGCTAGTCTTTCGGTGACTAGCGGGAGTCTGATAGCCAAAAACATTCAGTACTTC. Protein product: CSASLSVTSGSLIAKNIQYF.

This sequence joins TRBV10-1 and TRBJ2-5; 8 positions match TRBD1. The V segment lost 0 bases and the J segment 5 bases; nucleotides outside the gene matches: 5. The CDR3 length is 15 residues. CDR1 WNHNN and CDR2 SYGVQD come from the germline V gene (reference sequence). The CDR3 sequence: CASSESTGVGETQYF. The CDR3 DNA sequence: TGCGCCAGCAGTGAGTCGACAGGGGTGGGCGAGACCCAGTACTTC.